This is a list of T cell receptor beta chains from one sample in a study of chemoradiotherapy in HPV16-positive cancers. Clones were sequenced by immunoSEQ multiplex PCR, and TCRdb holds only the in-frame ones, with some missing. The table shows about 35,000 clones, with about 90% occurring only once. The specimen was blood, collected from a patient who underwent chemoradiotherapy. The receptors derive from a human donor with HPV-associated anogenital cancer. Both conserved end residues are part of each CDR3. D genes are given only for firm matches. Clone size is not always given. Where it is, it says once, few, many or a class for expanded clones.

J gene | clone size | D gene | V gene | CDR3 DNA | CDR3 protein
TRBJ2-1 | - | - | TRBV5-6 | TGTGCCAGCAGCCGCCTAAGCTCCTACAATGAGCAGTTCTTC | CASSRLSSYNEQFF
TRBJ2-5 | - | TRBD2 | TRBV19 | TGTGCCACCCACGGCGCTACTAGCGGGGAAGGTGAAGAGACCCAGTACTTC | CATHGATSGEGEETQYF
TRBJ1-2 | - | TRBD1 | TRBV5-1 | TGCGCCAGCAGCGCCTCGACAGGGGCAGAGGGCTACACCTTC | CASSASTGAEGYTF
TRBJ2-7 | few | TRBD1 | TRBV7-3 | TGTGCCAGCAGCTTAAGAGGGGGACAGGGCGTGTACGAGCAGTACTTC | CASSLRGGQGVYEQYF
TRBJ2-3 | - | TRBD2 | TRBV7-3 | TGTGCCAGCAGCTTCCTCCCGGGGGGGCGAGATACGCAGTATTTT | CASSFLPGGRDTQYF
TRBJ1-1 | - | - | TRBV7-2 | TGTGCCAGCAGCCGTGGAGGGCAGAGTGAAGCTTTCTTT | CASSRGGQSEAFF
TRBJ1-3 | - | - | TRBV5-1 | TGCGCCAGCAGTTTCGACGGGGGGGCTGGAAACACCATATATTTT | CASSFDGGAGNTIYF
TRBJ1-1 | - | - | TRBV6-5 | TGTGCCAGCAGTTACCCCAGGGCCACTGAAGCTTTCTTT | CASSYPRATEAFF
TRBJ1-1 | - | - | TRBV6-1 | TGTGCCAGCAGTGACGGGTTCGGGAACACTGAAGCTTTCTTT | CASSDGFGNTEAFF
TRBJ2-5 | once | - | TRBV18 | TGTGCCAGCTCACCTACCACAGCGATCCAAGAGACCCAGTACTTC | CASSPTTAIQETQYF
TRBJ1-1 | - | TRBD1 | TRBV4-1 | TGCGCCAGCAGCTGGGACAGGGGGCTCACTGAAGCTTTCTTT | CASSWDRGLTEAFF
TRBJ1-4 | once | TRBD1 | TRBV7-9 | TGTGCCAGCAGCTTTGGCAGGGGGCGCGGGTTTGAAAAACTGTTTTTT | CASSFGRGRGFEKLFF
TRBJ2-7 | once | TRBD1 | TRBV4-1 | TGCGCCAGCAGCGAAATCCAGGGGGATACGCACTTC | CASSEIQGDTHF
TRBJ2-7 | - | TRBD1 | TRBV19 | TGTGCCAGTAGTAATTCCGCCGGGACAGGGGCCTACGAGCAGTACTTC | CASSNSAGTGAYEQYF
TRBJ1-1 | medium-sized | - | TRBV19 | TGTGCCAGTAGTATAGAACAGCTCGGTGAAGCTTTCTTT | CASSIEQLGEAFF
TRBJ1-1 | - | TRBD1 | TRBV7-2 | TGTGCCAGCAGCGCCAGACAGGGGACAAACACTGAAGCTTTCTTT | CASSARQGTNTEAFF
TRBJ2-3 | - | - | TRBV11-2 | TGTGCCAGCAGAGTACAGGAGAGCACAGATACGCAGTATTTT | CASRVQESTDTQYF
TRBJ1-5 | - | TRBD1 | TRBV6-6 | TGTGCCAGCAGCCGAGGGGGCAGTGGCAATCAGCCCCAGCATTTT | CASSRGGSGNQPQHF
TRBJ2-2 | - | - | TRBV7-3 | TGTGCCAGCAGCTACGGGGATCTAAGGATCACCGGGGAGCTGTTTTTT | CASSYGDLRITGELFF
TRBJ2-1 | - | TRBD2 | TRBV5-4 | TGTGCCAGCAGCTTGGGAGCGGGGGCATCAAATGAGCAGTTCTTC | CASSLGAGASNEQFF
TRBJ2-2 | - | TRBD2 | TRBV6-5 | TGTGCCAGCAGTCTTCTAGCGGGGAGGGTCGGGGAGCTGTTTTTT | CASSLLAGRVGELFF
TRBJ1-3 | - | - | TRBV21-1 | TGTGCCAGCAGGGTTACTGGAAACACCATATATTTT | CASRVTGNTIYF
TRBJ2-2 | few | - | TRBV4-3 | TGCGCCAGTCGGGCAGGGGTTGACACCGGGGAGCTGTTTTTT | CASRAGVDTGELFF
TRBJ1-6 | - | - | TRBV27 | TGTGCCAGCAGCATAACAGGGCCGGCGGTCCGATCCTATAATTCACCCCTCCACTTT | CASSITGPAVRSYNSPLHF
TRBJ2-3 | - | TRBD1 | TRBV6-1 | TGTGCCAGCAGGGGGACAGATAGAGTCACAGATACGCAGTATTTT | CASRGTDRVTDTQYF
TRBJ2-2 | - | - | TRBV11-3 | TGTGCCAGCAGCCGTCACCGGGACACCGGGGAGCTGTTTTTT | CASSRHRDTGELFF
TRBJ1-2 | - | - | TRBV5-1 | TGCGCCAGCAGCTTGGGGGGGCAGGCCTACTATGGCTACACCTTC | CASSLGGQAYYGYTF
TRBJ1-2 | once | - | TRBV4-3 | TGCGCCAGCAGCCACTACGAGTCCTTATTTATATCCACAGCTTACTATGGCTACACCTTC | CASSHYESLFISTAYYGYTF
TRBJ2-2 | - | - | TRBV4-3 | TGCGCCAGCAGCCAAGAATCCGGGTTGTCCGGGGAGCTGTTTTTT | CASSQESGLSGELFF
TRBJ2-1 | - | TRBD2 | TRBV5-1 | TGCGCCAGCAGCTTTATTAGCGGGGGCCTGTACAATGAGCAGTTCTTC | CASSFISGGLYNEQFF
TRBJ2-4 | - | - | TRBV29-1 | TGCAGCGTTGAAGATCAACAGCTAGCCAAAAACATTCAGTACTTC | CSVEDQQLAKNIQYF
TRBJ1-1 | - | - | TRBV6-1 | TGTGCTGGAGCGGGTCAGCTGACTAACACTGAAGCTTTCTTT | CAGAGQLTNTEAFF
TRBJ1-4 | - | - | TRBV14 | TGTGCCAGCTCGGTGCAGACTAATGAAAAACTGTTTTTT | CASSVQTNEKLFF
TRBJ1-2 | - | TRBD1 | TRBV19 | TGTGCCAGTAACCCGGGACAGGGAGATGGCTACACCTTC | CASNPGQGDGYTF
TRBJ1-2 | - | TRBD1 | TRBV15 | TGTGCCACCAGCAGGGGATACACAGGGGCAGGCTACACCTTC | CATSRGYTGAGYTF
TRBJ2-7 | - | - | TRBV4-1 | TGCGCCAGCAGCCAAACTAGTGGACAAGCCGGGGACGAGCAGTACTTC | CASSQTSGQAGDEQYF
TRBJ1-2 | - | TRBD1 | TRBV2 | TGTGCCAGCAGTGAACTCTCCCCGGACAGGGTGGATGGCTACACCTTC | CASSELSPDRVDGYTF
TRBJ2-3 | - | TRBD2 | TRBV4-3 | TGCGCCAGCAGCGGGCGGGGGGACACAGATACGCAGTATTTT | CASSGRGDTDTQYF
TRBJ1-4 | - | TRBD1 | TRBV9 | TGTGCCAGCGCCTCCGAGACAGGGGAAGGAAAACTGTTTTTT | CASASETGEGKLFF
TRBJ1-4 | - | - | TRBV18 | TGTGCCAGCTCAAAGAAGGAAACTAATGAAAAACTGTTTTTT | CASSKKETNEKLFF
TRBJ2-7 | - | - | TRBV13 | TGTGCCAGCAGCTTAGGTCAGGGCACCTACGAGCAGTACTTC | CASSLGQGTYEQYF